The rows below give T cell receptor beta chains drawn from one sample of a study of T cells after posttransplantation cyclophosphamide. TCRdb keeps only in-frame clones here, not all; method: immunoSEQ multiplex PCR. This table holds roughly 17,000 clones, approximately 87% found once. Material for sequencing was memory CD4+ T cells sorted from blood. These receptors were taken from a man aged 25-40 years in good health and a related stem cell transplant donor. CDR3s include the opening cysteine and the closing phenylalanine or tryptophan. Fields, in order: V gene, D gene, J gene, clone size, CDR3 DNA, CDR3 protein. D genes are given only for firm matches. Where a row states a size, it is once, few, many or the class of an expanded clone; other rows omit it.

>TRBV19|TRBD1|TRBJ2-3|-
TGTGCCAGTAATTACAGGGGGGATGGCACAGATACGCAGTATTTT
CASNYRGDGTDTQYF
>TRBV7-6|-|TRBJ1-1|-
TGTGCCAGCAGCTTATCGGGGAACACTGAAGCTTTCTTT
CASSLSGNTEAFF
>TRBV9|-|TRBJ2-3|-
TGTGCCAGCAGCGTAGCTGGGAGCGCAGATACGCAGTATTTT
CASSVAGSADTQYF
>TRBV7-9|-|TRBJ1-2|-
TGTGCCAGCAGCTTAGTTTCCGGGGGACCCTTCTATGGCTACACCTTC
CASSLVSGGPFYGYTF
>TRBV6-1|TRBD1|TRBJ2-2|once
TGTGCCAGCAACCGGGACAGGGTGAACACCGGGGAGCTGTTTTTT
CASNRDRVNTGELFF
>TRBV25-1|TRBD2|TRBJ2-5|-
TGTGCCAGCAGTGAATCACTAGCGGGGGGCCAAGAGACCCAGTACTTC
CASSESLAGGQETQYF
>TRBV19|TRBD1|TRBJ1-2|-
TGTGCCAGTAGCCGACAAGTGACAGGGGGAAGTGGCTACACCTTC
CASSRQVTGGSGYTF
>TRBV29-1|-|TRBJ2-2|-
TGCAGCGTTGTTGTCGGGGGGCGGTCCGGGGAGCTGTTTTTT
CSVVVGGRSGELFF
>TRBV5-1|-|TRBJ2-1|-
TGCGCCAGCAGCTTGAGCGGGCGAGGGGATGAGCAGTTCTTC
CASSLSGRGDEQFF
>TRBV28|TRBD1|TRBJ1-6|-
TGTGCCAGCAGTTTCTCGGACAGGGTTGGTTCACCCCTCCACTTT
CASSFSDRVGSPLHF
>TRBV6-1|-|TRBJ1-2|-
TGTGCCAGCAGTCCTAACTACGGGACTTTCTATGGCTACACCTTC
CASSPNYGTFYGYTF
>TRBV5-1|TRBD2|TRBJ2-6|few
TGCGCCAGCAGCTTGGGAGGTAGCGGGGTGTTCTCTGGGGCCAACGTCCTGACTTTC
CASSLGGSGVFSGANVLTF
>TRBV19|TRBD1|TRBJ1-1|-
TGTGCCAGTAGTATAACAGGGGTGGACACTGAAGCTTTCTTT
CASSITGVDTEAFF
>TRBV2|-|TRBJ2-5|-
TGTGCCAGCAGTGATGGGGGCGGCGAGACCCAGTACTTC
CASSDGGGETQYF
>TRBV2|TRBD1|TRBJ1-4|-
TGTGCCAGCAGCGGGGACAGGGGGGGTGAAAAACTGTTTTTT
CASSGDRGGEKLFF
>TRBV5-1|-|TRBJ2-5|-
TGCGCCAGCAGCTTGACAGGCCGAATAATACAAGAGACCCAGTACTTC
CASSLTGRIIQETQYF
>TRBV6-1|TRBD2|TRBJ2-5|-
TGTGCCAGCAGTGAAGAGGTAGCGGGGGGAGACCAAGAGACCCAGTACTTC
CASSEEVAGGDQETQYF
>TRBV2|TRBD1|TRBJ1-2|-
TGTGCCAGCAGTCCCGGGACAGGGGCCCATGGCTACACCTTC
CASSPGTGAHGYTF